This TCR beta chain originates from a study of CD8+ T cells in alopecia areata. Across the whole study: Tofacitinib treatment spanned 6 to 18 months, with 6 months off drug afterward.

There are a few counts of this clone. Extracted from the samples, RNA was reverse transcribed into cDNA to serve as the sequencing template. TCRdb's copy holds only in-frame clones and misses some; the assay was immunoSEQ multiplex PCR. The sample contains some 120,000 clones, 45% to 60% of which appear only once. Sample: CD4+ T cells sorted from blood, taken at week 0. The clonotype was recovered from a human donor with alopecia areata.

CDR3 sequence reads: CASSPTSTDTQYF. The CDR3 DNA is TGTGCCAGCTCACCGACTAGCACAGATACGCAGTATTTT. The rearrangement links TRBV18 to TRBJ2-3; no clear D. The germline CDR1 and CDR2 sequences are KGHSH and LQKENI. Trimming pared 3 bases from V and 0 bases from J, leaving 4 bases between. This CDR3 is 13 amino acids long.